The 20 T cell receptor beta chains listed next were all sequenced from one sample in a study of T-cell memory formation after mild COVID-19. TCRdb used MiXCR to reprocess the 5' RACE reads, holding one entry per CDR3 protein. This table holds approximately 580,000 distinct CDR3 sequences, roughly 22% found once. The sample taken for sequencing was PBMCs or a T cell subset sorted from them (not recorded which). The source is an adult woman who had mild COVID-19 (a few samples of this study predate the infection). Cell type and time point are not known.

In this sample, this clonotype turned up a few times. CDR3 residues: CASSLQAQVREQYF. In DNA, the CDR3 is TGTGCCAGCAGTTTACAGGCCCAGGTTCGGGAGCAGTACTTC. The chain couples TRBV12-3 or TRBV12-4 to TRBJ2-7; D is undetermined. CDR3 length: 14 residues. V lost 2 bases and J lost 7, with 15 bases in between.

The chain uses TRBV5-1 and TRBJ2-5; tentatively, D is TRBD2 (5 bases). V lost 0 bases to trimming and J lost 4 bases, with 16 bases between them. Germline loops: CDR1 SGHRS, CDR2 YFSETQ. This CDR3 is 16 amino acids long. The CDR3 coding sequence is TGCGCCAGCAGCTTGGCCGGGATAGGAGTCGGAGAGACCCAGTACTTC. It encodes CASSLAGIGVGETQYF.

This clonotype was detected a few times. The chain is built from TRBV7-6 and TRBJ1-6; D gene unclear. V was clipped by 2 bases and J by 9 bases, with 8 bases between them. This CDR3 spans 13 amino acids. CDR1 is SGHVS, CDR2 FNYEAQ, per germline. CDR3: CASSLPDGSPLHF. The DNA for the CDR3 is TGTGCCAGCAGCTTACCCGACGGTTCACCCCTCCACTTT. Full variable domain (rest looked up from reference TRBV7-6 and TRBJ1-6): GAGVSQSPRYKVTKRGQDVALRCDPISGHVSLYWYRQALGQGPEFLTYFNYEAQQDKSGLPNDRFSAERPEGSISTLTIQRTEQRDSAMYRCASSLPDGSPLHFGNGTRLTVT.

The chain combines TRBV7-2 with TRBJ2-4, with 7 positions matching TRBD2. CDR3 size: 14 residues. Trimming cost V 2 bases and J 4 bases; bases outside gene matches: 2. Germline assignment: CDR1 SGHTA and CDR2 FQGNSA. CDR3 loop: CASSLLAEKNIQYF. CDR3 coding DNA: TGTGCCAGCAGCTTACTAGCGGAGAAAAACATTCAGTACTTC.

Here the CDR3 reads CSGTGTGTYNEQFF. The CDR3 DNA reads TGCAGCGGGACCGGGACAGGGACCTACAATGAGCAGTTCTTC. V and J are TRBV29-1 and TRBJ2-1, with 9 nucleotides matching TRBD1. The CDR3 extends over 14 amino acids. Germline V gives CDR1 SQVTM, CDR2 ANQGSEA. V lost 7 bases, J lost 2 bases, and 6 bases stayed unmatched.

This clonotype was detected many times. The CDR3 DNA sequence: TGTGCCAGCAGTTCCCTGGGACTAGCGGACCCCCAGTACTTC. It encodes CASSSLGLADPQYF. The chain employs TRBV27 and TRBJ2-5; TRBD2 matches at 11 bases. The CDR3 is 14 residues long. The V gene end was trimmed by 4 bases and the J gene end by 9 bases; junction bases not matched to a gene: 7. Germline loops: CDR1 MNHEY, CDR2 SMNVEV (reference sequence).

The rearrangement uses TRBV5-1 and TRBJ2-2, with D uncertain. Germline-derived CDR1 and CDR2 are SGHRS and YFSETQ. CDR3 length equals 13 residues. Trimming pared 1 base from V and 5 bases from J, leaving 6 bases between. This CDR3 reads CASSLRRTGELFF. Written as DNA, the CDR3 is TGCGCCAGCAGCTTGAGGCGTACCGGGGAGCTGTTTTTT.

The chain is built from TRBV20-1 and TRBJ1-1; D not resolved. Trimming cost V 3 bases and J 1 base, with 33 bases left between them. Germline V CDR1 and CDR2: DFQATT, SNEGSKA (reference sequence). This CDR3 has 21 residues. The CDR3, as DNA: TGCAGTGCTAGGGCTTCTACACAAAGGACGGCGACCGCGAGGCGGAACACTGAAGCTTTCTTT. Translated, it gives CSARASTQRTATARRNTEAFF.

The gene calls are TRBV7-3 and TRBJ2-3; D perhaps matches TRBD2 (6 bases). Germline loops: CDR1 SGHTA, CDR2 FQGTGA. The CDR3 sequence is 15 residues long. V dropped 5 bases and J dropped 2 bases, with 14 bases sitting between them. CDR3 DNA: TGTGCCAGCAGCAAGGGACTTACCCCCACAGATACGCAGTATTTT. Its translation: CASSKGLTPTDTQYF.

This clonotype was seen ten or more times. The DNA for the CDR3 is TGTGCCAGCAGCCCCTTTGGGGGGGGGGGCACAGATACGCAGTATTTT. Translated, it gives CASSPFGGGGTDTQYF. This rearrangement joins TRBV7-8 to TRBJ2-3, with 7 bases aligning to TRBD2. The J segment lost 1 base and the V segment lost 5 bases, leaving 9 bases of the junction unmatched. The CDR3 totals 16 residues. Germline lookup yields CDR1 SGHVS and CDR2 FQNEAQ.

This chain connects TRBV9 to TRBJ2-5, with D possibly TRBD2 on 6 matching bases. In germline, CDR1 is SGDLS, CDR2 YYNGEE. The CDR3 runs to 15 residues. V was clipped by 0 bases and J by 3 bases, with 12 bases between them. The DNA for the CDR3 is TGTGCCAGCAGCGTAGATGCGGGATCTAAAGAGACCCAGTACTTC. Amino acids: CASSVDAGSKETQYF.

This clonotype has more than one count but fewer than ten. This chain connects TRBV3-1 to TRBJ2-7; 11 bases fit TRBD2. The CDR3 runs to 17 residues. CDR1 LGHDT and CDR2 YNNKEL come from the germline V gene (reference sequence). V shed 0 bases and J 3 bases; nucleotides not matched to a gene: 7. The CDR3 coding sequence is TGTGCCAGCAGCCAAGAGGGGAGCCTAGCGGGGGGCTACGAGCAGTACTTC. This translates into CASSQEGSLAGGYEQYF.

This clonotype occurred a few times. The J gene is TRBJ2-5, the V gene TRBV5-1, with a weak D call TRBD2 (5 bases). In germline, CDR1 is SGHRS, CDR2 YFSETQ. V lost 4 bases and J 11 bases, leaving 18 bases between the germline ends. This CDR3 spans 13 amino acids. The CDR3 sequence is CASSANTVGSQYF. CDR3 in DNA: TGCGCCAGCAGCGCGAACACCGTTGGGAGTCAGTACTTC.

The chain's CDR3 is CASSGLTGTANYGYTF. CDR3 nucleotides: TGTGCCAGCAGTGGGCTTACCGGGACAGCTAACTATGGCTACACCTTC. The chain links TRBV2 to TRBJ1-2; 7 positions match TRBD1. Germline V gives CDR1 SNHLY, CDR2 FYNNEI. With 4 bases clipped from V and 0 bases from J, the junction kept 8 bases outside the gene matches. The CDR3 covers 16 residues.

This clonotype occurred a few times. This sequence joins TRBV7-9 and TRBJ2-1; either TRBD1 or TRBD2 may supply D (5 bases each). V lost 6 bases, J lost 9 bases, and 18 bases lay in between. CDR1 is SEHNR, CDR2 FQNEAQ, per germline (reference sequence). CDR3 length: 14 residues. The CDR3 sequence: CASSPGTADGEQFF. The CDR3 DNA follows: TGTGCCAGCAGTCCCGGGACGGCCGACGGTGAGCAGTTCTTC.

This clonotype was seen only a few times. This chain joins TRBV20-1 and TRBJ2-1, with 13 positions matching TRBD2. Germline V gene lookup returns CDR1 DFQATT and CDR2 SNEGSKA (reference sequence). The CDR3 length is 15 residues. V trimming: 0 bases; J trimming: 7 bases; junction bases outside the gene matches: 3. The CDR3 DNA reads as TGCAGTGCTAGAGATTGGGGACTAGCGGGAAATGAGCAGTTCTTC. It translates to CSARDWGLAGNEQFF.

The V and J genes are TRBV5-1 and TRBJ2-2; D possibly corresponds to TRBD1 (6 bases). The CDR3 contains 15 residues. The ends were cut back, 4 bases at V and 1 base at J, with 11 bases in the middle. The V gene's germline CDR1 is SGHRS and CDR2 YFSETQ. The CDR3 loop reads CASSPGHENTGELFF. For the CDR3, the DNA is TGCGCCAGCAGCCCGGGACACGAGAACACCGGGGAGCTGTTTTTT.

The chain joins TRBV20-1 to TRBJ2-7; 7 bases map to TRBD1. Looked up from germline, CDR1 is DFQATT and CDR2 is SNEGSKA (reference sequence). The CDR3 length is 13 residues. Germline trimming cut 3 bases from V and 3 bases from J; bases unmatched to any gene: 5. This CDR3 is CSARARDSYEQYF. The CDR3 DNA reads TGCAGTGCTAGGGCCCGGGACAGCTACGAGCAGTACTTC.

This rearrangement joins TRBV10-3 to TRBJ2-1; D uncertain. Trimming left V 1 base short and J 6 bases short, with 4 bases between. The CDR3 covers 12 residues. Germline CDR1 is ENHRY and CDR2 is SYGVKD. The CDR3 sequence: CAISEYSNEQFF. The CDR3 bases are TGTGCCATCAGTGAGTATAGCAATGAGCAGTTCTTC.

The rearrangement joins TRBV6-2 or TRBV6-3 to TRBJ1-1, with D uncertain. The germline V gene has CDR1 MNHEY and CDR2 SVGEGT. The V end was cut by 2 bases, the J end by 0 bases, with 16 bases between. The CDR3 sequence is 17 residues long. The CDR3 bases are TGTGCCAGCAGTTACGGGTCGGGCAGGACCATGAACACTGAAGCTTTCTTT. Encoded protein: CASSYGSGRTMNTEAFF.